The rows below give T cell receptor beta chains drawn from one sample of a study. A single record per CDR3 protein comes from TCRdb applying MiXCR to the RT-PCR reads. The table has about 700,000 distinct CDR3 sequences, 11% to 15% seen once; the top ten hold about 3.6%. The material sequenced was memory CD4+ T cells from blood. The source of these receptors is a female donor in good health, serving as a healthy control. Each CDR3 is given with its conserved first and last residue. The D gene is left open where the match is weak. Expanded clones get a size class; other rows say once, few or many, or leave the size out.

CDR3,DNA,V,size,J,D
CASSLDQVLYGYTF,TGTGCCAGCAGCTTAGATCAGGTCCTCTATGGCTACACCTTC,TRBV7-8,-,TRBJ1-2,-
CASSRLMGDEQYF,TGCGCCAGCAGCCGTCTAATGGGGGACGAGCAGTACTTC,TRBV4-3,few,TRBJ2-7,-
CASSQDYTGGNEKLFF,TGCGCCAGCAGCCAAGATTATACGGGGGGGAATGAAAAACTGTTTTTT,TRBV4-3,few,TRBJ1-4,-
CATSRSDNEQFF,TGTGCCACCAGCAGATCCGACAATGAGCAGTTCTTC,TRBV15,many,TRBJ2-1,-
CASRRGQSSYEQYF,TGTGCCAGCAGGCGGGGCCAGAGCTCCTACGAGCAGTACTTC,TRBV7-2,many,TRBJ2-7,-
CASSLPLAGEFF,TGTGCCAGCAGTCTTCCACTAGCGGGGGAGTTCTTC,TRBV2,-,TRBJ2-1,TRBD2
CASSPSRGGTDYGYTF,TGTGCCAGCTCACCTTCCCGGGGGGGGACCGACTATGGCTACACCTTC,TRBV18,-,TRBJ1-2,-
CASSSYPGLAGGLNEQFF,TGTGCCAGCAGTTCATATCCCGGACTAGCGGGAGGTCTCAATGAGCAGTTCTTC,TRBV6-5,-,TRBJ2-1,TRBD2
CASSPRTANEKLFF,TGTGCCAGCAGCCCTAGGACAGCTAATGAAAAACTGTTTTTT,TRBV7-6,-,TRBJ1-4,-
CSARDWSINSYEQYF,TGCAGTGCTAGAGATTGGAGTATTAACTCCTACGAGCAGTACTTC,TRBV20-1,many,TRBJ2-7,-
CASRAGDRETQYF,TGTGCCAGCAGGGCGGGGGATCGAGAGACCCAGTACTTC,TRBV5-5,many,TRBJ2-5,TRBD2
CASRQTGGRTEAFF,TGTGCCAGCAGACAGACAGGGGGCCGTACTGAAGCTTTCTTT,TRBV6-5,many,TRBJ1-1,TRBD1
CASSYSSYSNQPQHF,TGTGCCAGCAGTTACTCCAGTTATAGCAATCAGCCCCAGCATTTT,TRBV6-5,few,TRBJ1-5,-
CASGGRPNEKLFF,TGTGCCAGTGGGGGGCGGCCTAATGAAAAACTGTTTTTT,TRBV7-6,few,TRBJ1-4,-
CSARGETGSNEQFF,TGCAGTGCTAGAGGGGAGACAGGGAGTAATGAGCAGTTCTTC,TRBV20-1,few,TRBJ2-1,TRBD1
CAISVGGEQYF,TGTGCCATCAGTGTCGGGGGCGAGCAGTACTTC,TRBV10-3,many,TRBJ2-7,-
CAISEEKKGWAFF,TGTGCCATCAGTGAGGAAAAGAAGGGGTGGGCTTTCTTT,TRBV10-3,few,TRBJ1-1,-
CSVGGGTGRGEQFF,TGCAGCGTCGGAGGAGGGACGGGGAGGGGTGAGCAGTTCTTC,TRBV29-1,once,TRBJ2-1,TRBD2
CASKQGQVNTEAFF,TGTGCCAGCAAACAGGGACAAGTGAACACTGAAGCTTTCTTT,TRBV6-5,many,TRBJ1-1,-
CASSPHFPSTGELFF,TGTGCCAGCAGTCCGCATTTTCCCTCCACCGGGGAGCTGTTTTTT,TRBV12-3/TRBV12-4,many,TRBJ2-2,-
CASSLGWYYEQYF,TGTGCCAGCAGCTTGGGGTGGTACTACGAGCAGTACTTC,TRBV5-6,-,TRBJ2-7,-
CASSLETANTGELFF,TGCGCCAGCAGCTTGGAAACTGCGAACACCGGGGAGCTGTTTTTT,TRBV5-1,-,TRBJ2-2,-
CSAGPGRDTDTQYF,TGCAGTGCCGGTCCGGGGAGGGACACAGATACGCAGTATTTT,TRBV20-1,few,TRBJ2-3,TRBD2
CSASNPGQAETQYF,TGCAGTGCTAGTAATCCCGGTCAGGCTGAGACCCAGTACTTC,TRBV20-1,-,TRBJ2-5,-
CASSFDPGQETQYF,TGTGCCAGCAGCTTCGACCCGGGCCAAGAGACCCAGTACTTC,TRBV5-5,many,TRBJ2-5,-
CASSFTGTVGNEQFF,TGTGCCAGCAGCTTTACCGGGACAGTAGGCAATGAGCAGTTCTTC,TRBV7-8,many,TRBJ2-1,TRBD1
CSAGTGTGTPLDTQYF,TGCAGTGCTGGGACCGGGACAGGGACGCCCCTGGATACGCAGTATTTT,TRBV20-1,many,TRBJ2-3,TRBD1
CASRSTSGGTKTNEQFF,TGTGCCAGCAGATCGACTAGCGGGGGGACCAAGACAAATGAGCAGTTCTTC,TRBV7-3,once,TRBJ2-1,TRBD2
CASSLSRPGELFF,TGTGCCAGCAGCTTAAGTAGACCCGGGGAGCTGTTTTTT,TRBV7-2,few,TRBJ2-2,-
CASSHPGQPFPEAFF,TGTGCCAGCAGCCATCCGGGACAACCCTTTCCGGAAGCTTTCTTT,TRBV3-1,-,TRBJ1-1,-
CASSLETGREQFF,TGTGCCAGCAGCTTAGAAACAGGCCGTGAGCAGTTCTTC,TRBV7-2,few,TRBJ2-1,-
CASSLPVGRGTEQFF,TGTGCCAGCAGCTTGCCCGTAGGGAGGGGAACTGAGCAGTTCTTC,TRBV5-4,few,TRBJ2-1,TRBD2